This TCR beta chain appears in the sequencing data of a study of blood T cell repertoires in COVID-19. The repertoire was sequenced with immunoSEQ multiplex PCR; TCRdb's copy has only in-frame clones and lacks some. The profile shows tens of thousands of clones, under 90% of them singletons. This CDR3 spans 11 amino acids. CDR1 is MNHEY and CDR2 is SMNVEV in the germline V gene (reference sequence). V gave up 2 bases and J gave up 10 bases, with 8 bases separating them. The rearrangement uses TRBV27 and TRBJ1-2; D remains ambiguous. The sequencing input was peripheral blood. The clonotype was recovered from a woman older than 75 with acute or convalescent COVID-19. The CDR3 loop is CASSLEDDYTF. CDR3 DNA: TGTGCCAGCAGTTTAGAGGATGACTACACCTTC.